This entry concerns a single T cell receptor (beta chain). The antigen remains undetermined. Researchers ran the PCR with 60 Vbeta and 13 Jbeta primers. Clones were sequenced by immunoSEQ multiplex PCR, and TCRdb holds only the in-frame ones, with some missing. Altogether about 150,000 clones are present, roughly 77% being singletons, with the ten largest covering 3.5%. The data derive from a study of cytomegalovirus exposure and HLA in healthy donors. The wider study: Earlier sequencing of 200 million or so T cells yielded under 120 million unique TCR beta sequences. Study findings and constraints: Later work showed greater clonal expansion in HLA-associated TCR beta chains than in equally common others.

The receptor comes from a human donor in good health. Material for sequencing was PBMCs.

The CDR3 sequence is CASSLDGGRANYGYTF. DNA for the CDR3: TGTGCCAGCAGCTTAGACGGGGGACGGGCTAACTATGGCTACACCTTC. This rearrangement joins TRBV7-2 to TRBJ1-2, with D possibly TRBD1 on 5 matching bases. The CDR3 has 16 amino acids. From germline, CDR1 is SGHTA and CDR2 FQGNSA. V was pared by 1 base and J by 0 bases, with 12 bases between.